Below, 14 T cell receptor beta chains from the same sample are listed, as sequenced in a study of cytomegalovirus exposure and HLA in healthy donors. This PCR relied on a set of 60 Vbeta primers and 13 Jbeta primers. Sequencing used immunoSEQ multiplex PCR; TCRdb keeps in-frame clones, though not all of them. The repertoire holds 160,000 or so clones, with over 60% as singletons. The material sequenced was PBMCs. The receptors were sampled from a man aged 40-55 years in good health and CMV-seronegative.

In DNA, the CDR3 is TGCGCCAGCAGCCATGAACCGAGCGGGGGGGCTGGTACCGGGGAGCTGTTTTTT. Protein sequence: CASSHEPSGGAGTGELFF. The chain is built from TRBV4-1 and TRBJ2-2; 10 nucleotides line up with TRBD2. The junction had 12 bases not matched to a gene; V was cut back by 3 bases and J by 5 bases. Germline assignment: CDR1 MGHRA and CDR2 YSYEKL. The CDR3 is 18 amino acids.

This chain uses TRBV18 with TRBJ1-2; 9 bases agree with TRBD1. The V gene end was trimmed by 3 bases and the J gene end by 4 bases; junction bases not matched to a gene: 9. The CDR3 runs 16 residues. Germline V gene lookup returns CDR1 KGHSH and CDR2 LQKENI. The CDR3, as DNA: TGTGCCAGCTCACCTCAGAAGGGACAGGGAGCCTATGGCTACACCTTC. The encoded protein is CASSPQKGQGAYGYTF.

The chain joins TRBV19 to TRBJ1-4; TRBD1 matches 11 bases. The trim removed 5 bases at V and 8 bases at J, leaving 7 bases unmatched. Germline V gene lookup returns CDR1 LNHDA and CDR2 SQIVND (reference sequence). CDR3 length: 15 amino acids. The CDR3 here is CASSVGQGGYEKLFF. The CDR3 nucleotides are TGTGCCAGTAGTGTGGGACAGGGGGGCTACGAAAAACTGTTTTTT.

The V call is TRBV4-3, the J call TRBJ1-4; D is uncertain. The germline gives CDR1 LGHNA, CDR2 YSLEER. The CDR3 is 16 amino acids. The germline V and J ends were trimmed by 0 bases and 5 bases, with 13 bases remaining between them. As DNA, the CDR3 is TGCGCCAGCAGCCAAGACCCAACAGCATGGAATGAAAAACTGTTTTTT. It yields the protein CASSQDPTAWNEKLFF.

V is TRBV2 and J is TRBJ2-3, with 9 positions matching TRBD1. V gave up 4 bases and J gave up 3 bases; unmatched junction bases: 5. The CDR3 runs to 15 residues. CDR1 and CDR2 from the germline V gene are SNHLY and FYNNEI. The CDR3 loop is CASSARTGVTDTQYF. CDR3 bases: TGTGCCAGCAGTGCCCGGACAGGGGTGACAGATACGCAGTATTTT.

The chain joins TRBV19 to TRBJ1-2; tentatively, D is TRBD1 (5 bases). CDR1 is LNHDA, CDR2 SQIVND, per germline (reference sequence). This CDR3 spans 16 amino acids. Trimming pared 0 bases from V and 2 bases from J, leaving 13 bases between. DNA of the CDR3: TGTGCCAGTAGTATAGACATGACAGTGAAAAACTATGGCTACACCTTC. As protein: CASSIDMTVKNYGYTF.

The DNA for the CDR3 is TGTGCCAGTAGTATAGCCGGGTATAGCAATCAGCCCCAGCATTTT. Its protein is CASSIAGYSNQPQHF. This rearrangement joins TRBV19 to TRBJ1-5; D remains ambiguous. This CDR3 has 15 residues. Trimming shortened V by 1 base and J by 0 bases, and 7 bases separated the two germline ends. CDR1 LNHDA and CDR2 SQIVND come from the germline V gene (reference sequence).

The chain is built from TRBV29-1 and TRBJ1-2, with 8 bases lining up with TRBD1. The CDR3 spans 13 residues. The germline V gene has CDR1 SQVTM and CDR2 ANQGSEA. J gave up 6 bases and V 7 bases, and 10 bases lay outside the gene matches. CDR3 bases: TGCAGCGCGAGACAGGGGTCCCGAGATGGCTACACCTTC. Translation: CSARQGSRDGYTF. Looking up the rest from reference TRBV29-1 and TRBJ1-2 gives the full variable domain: SAVISQKPSRDICQRGTSLTIQCQVDSQVTMMFWYRQQPGQSLTLIATANQGSEATYESGFVIDKFPISRPNLTFSTLTVSNMSPEDSSIYLCSARQGSRDGYTFGSGTRLTVV.

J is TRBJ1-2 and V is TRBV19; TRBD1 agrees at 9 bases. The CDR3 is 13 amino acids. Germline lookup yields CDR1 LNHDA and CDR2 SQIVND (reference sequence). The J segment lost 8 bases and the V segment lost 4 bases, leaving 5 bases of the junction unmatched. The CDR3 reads CASSTPTGGGYTF. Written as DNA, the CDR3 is TGTGCCAGTAGTACTCCCACAGGGGGCGGCTACACCTTC. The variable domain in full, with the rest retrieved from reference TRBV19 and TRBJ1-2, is DGGITQSPKYLFRKEGQNVTLSCEQNLNHDAMYWYRQDPGQGLRLIYYSQIVNDFQKGDIAEGYSVSREKKESFPLTVTSAQKNPTAFYLCASSTPTGGGYTFGSGTRLTVV.

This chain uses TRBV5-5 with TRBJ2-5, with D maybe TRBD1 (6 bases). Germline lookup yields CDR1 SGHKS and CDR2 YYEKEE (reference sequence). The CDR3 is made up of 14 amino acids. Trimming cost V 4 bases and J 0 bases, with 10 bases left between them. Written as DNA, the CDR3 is TGTGCCAGCAGCCAGGGACAAAACCAAGAGACCCAGTACTTC. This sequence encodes CASSQGQNQETQYF. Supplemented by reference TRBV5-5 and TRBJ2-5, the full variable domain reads DAGVTQSPTHLIKTRGQQVTLRCSPISGHKSVSWYQQVLGQGPQFIFQYYEKEERGRGNFPDRFSARQFPNYSSELNVNALLLGDSALYLCASSQGQNQETQYFGPGTRLLVL.

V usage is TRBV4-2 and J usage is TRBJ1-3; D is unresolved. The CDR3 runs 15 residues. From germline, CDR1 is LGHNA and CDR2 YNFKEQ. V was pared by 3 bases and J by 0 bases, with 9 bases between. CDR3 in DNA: TGTGCCAGCAGCCAGACACTTTCCTCTGGAAACACCATATATTTT. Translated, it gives CASSQTLSSGNTIYF.

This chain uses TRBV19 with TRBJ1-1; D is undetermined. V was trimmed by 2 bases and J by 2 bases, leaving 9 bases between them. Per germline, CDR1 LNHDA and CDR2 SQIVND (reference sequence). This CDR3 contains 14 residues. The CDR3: CASSIRGINTEAFF. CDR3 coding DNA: TGTGCCAGTAGTATACGAGGGATAAACACTGAAGCTTTCTTT.

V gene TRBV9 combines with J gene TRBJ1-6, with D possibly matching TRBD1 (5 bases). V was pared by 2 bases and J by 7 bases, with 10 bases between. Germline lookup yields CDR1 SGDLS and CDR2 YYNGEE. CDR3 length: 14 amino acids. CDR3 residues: CASSVGQGNSPLHF. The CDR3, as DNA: TGTGCCAGCAGCGTCGGGCAGGGAAATTCACCCCTCCACTTT.

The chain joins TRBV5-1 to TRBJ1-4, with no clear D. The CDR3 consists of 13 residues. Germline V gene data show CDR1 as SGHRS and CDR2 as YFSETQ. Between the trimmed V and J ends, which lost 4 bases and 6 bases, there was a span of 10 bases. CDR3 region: CASSPPGDEKLFF. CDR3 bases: TGCGCCAGCAGCCCGCCCGGTGATGAAAAACTGTTTTTT. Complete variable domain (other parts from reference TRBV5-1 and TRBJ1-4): KAGVTQTPRYLIKTRGQQVTLSCSPISGHRSVSWYQQTPGQGLQFLFEYFSETQRNKGNFPGRFSGRQFSNSRSEMNVSTLELGDSALYLCASSPPGDEKLFFGSGTQLSVL.